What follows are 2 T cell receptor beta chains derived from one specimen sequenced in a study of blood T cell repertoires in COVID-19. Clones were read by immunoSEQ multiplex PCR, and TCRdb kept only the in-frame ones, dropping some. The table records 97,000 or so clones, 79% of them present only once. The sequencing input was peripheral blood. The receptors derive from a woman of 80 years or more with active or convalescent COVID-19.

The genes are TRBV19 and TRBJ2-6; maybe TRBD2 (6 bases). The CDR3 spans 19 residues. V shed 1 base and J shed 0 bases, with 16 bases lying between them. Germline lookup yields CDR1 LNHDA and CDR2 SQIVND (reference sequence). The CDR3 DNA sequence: TGTGCCAGTAGTATAGTCGGGCTAGCGACCCGCTCTGGGGCCAACGTCCTGACTTTC. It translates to CASSIVGLATRSGANVLTF.

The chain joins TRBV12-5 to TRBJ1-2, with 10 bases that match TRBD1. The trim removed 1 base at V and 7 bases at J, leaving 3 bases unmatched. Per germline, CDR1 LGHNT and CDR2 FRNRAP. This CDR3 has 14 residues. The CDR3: CASGLAGTGVGYTF. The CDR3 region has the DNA TGTGCTAGTGGTTTGGCCGGGACAGGGGTTGGCTACACCTTC. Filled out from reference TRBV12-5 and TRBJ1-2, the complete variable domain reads DARVTQTPRHKVTEMGQEVTMRCQPILGHNTVFWYRQTMMQGLELLAYFRNRAPLDDSGMPKDRFSAEMPDATLATLKIQPSEPRDSAVYFCASGLAGTGVGYTFGSGTRLTVV.